These 9 T cell receptor beta chains originate from one sample sequenced in a study of blood T cells in healthy people across ages. Primers used in a second PCR of about 7 to 12 cycles were a sample-barcoded 5' primer and a J-beta primer mix. Each CDR3 protein is one row after TCRdb ran MiXCR on the 5' RACE reads. The data hold hundreds of thousands of distinct CDR3 sequences, with about half observed a single time. Sequencing input: blood. The receptor set was obtained from a woman aged 55-69 years in good health.

The rearrangement joins TRBV20-1 to TRBJ1-2; D uncertain. CDR1 DFQATT and CDR2 SNEGSKA come from the germline V gene (reference sequence). The V gene lost 6 bases and the J gene lost 7 bases, with 21 bases spanning the gap. This CDR3 is 14 amino acids long. The CDR3 DNA reads as TGCAGTGCCGCCCCCGGGGAGTGGTCCCCTGGCTACACCTTC. Amino acid sequence: CSAAPGEWSPGYTF.

The J gene is TRBJ1-1, the V gene TRBV19, with 8 nucleotides matching TRBD1. Germline CDR1 is LNHDA and CDR2 is SQIVND (reference sequence). The CDR3 has 14 amino acids. J gave up 0 bases and V 5 bases, and 2 bases lay outside the gene matches. The CDR3 DNA sequence: TGTGCCAGTAGTGACAGGGGCATGAACACTGAAGCTTTCTTT. The encoded protein is CASSDRGMNTEAFF.

The V gene is TRBV5-1, the J gene TRBJ2-3; unclear D gene. Trimming removed 0 bases at V and 4 bases at J, with 6 bases between. This CDR3 region has 13 residues. Germline V gene data show CDR1 as SGHRS and CDR2 as YFSETQ. CDR3 bases: TGCGCCAGCAGCTTGGTTCCCGCAGATACGCAGTATTTT. Translation: CASSLVPADTQYF.

This clonotype was detected only once. The chain uses TRBV4-3 and TRBJ2-1; 12 positions agree with TRBD2. Trimming took 4 bases from V and 8 from J; bases not matched to a gene: 6. Germline V CDR1 and CDR2: LGHNA, YSLEER. CDR3 length: 15 amino acids. In DNA form, the CDR3 reads TGCGCCAGCAGCCTTCGACTAGCGGGAGTTTATGAGCAGTTCTTC. Translated, it gives CASSLRLAGVYEQFF.

This clonotype was detected only a few times. The chain recombines TRBV5-6 with TRBJ2-5, with 11 bases aligning to TRBD2. The ends lost 1 base at V and 5 bases at J; junction bases unmatched: 7. Germline values: CDR1 SGHDT, CDR2 YYEEEE. The CDR3 has 16 residues. CDR3 sequence (DNA): TGTGCCAGCAGCTTGACAGTAGCGGGAGGGAAGGAGACCCAGTACTTC. Protein: CASSLTVAGGKETQYF.

This rearrangement joins TRBV11-3 to TRBJ2-3; no firm D call. Germline CDR1 and CDR2: SGHNT and YENEEA. Trimming removed 4 bases at V and 7 bases at J, with 3 bases between. The CDR3 is 10 amino acids. In nucleotides, the CDR3 is TGTGCCAGCAGCTCAAATACGCAGTATTTT. The encoded protein is CASSSNTQYF.

The chain uses TRBV29-1 and TRBJ1-2; 7 bases are shared with TRBD1. V lost 6 bases and J lost 4; bases outside the gene matches: 11. There are 14 residues in the CDR3. Germline V gene lookup returns CDR1 SQVTM and CDR2 ANQGSEA. The CDR3 here is CSVEYRGFLYGYTF. CDR3 DNA: TGCAGCGTCGAATACAGGGGTTTCCTCTATGGCTACACCTTC.

This clonotype was observed a few times. V is TRBV27 and J is TRBJ2-1; 9 bases line up with TRBD2. The CDR3 spans 15 residues. J was trimmed by 3 bases and V by 4 bases; bases with no gene match: 4. Germline loops: CDR1 MNHEY, CDR2 SMNVEV (reference sequence). In DNA form, the CDR3 reads TGTGCCAGCAGTTCTCCAGCGGGAGGCTACAATGAGCAGTTCTTC. It yields the protein CASSSPAGGYNEQFF.

This clonotype came up a few times. The CDR3 coding sequence is TGTGCCAGCAGCTCGGACAGGGGAGTGGTAGGCTACACCTTC. Its protein is CASSSDRGVVGYTF. This sequence joins TRBV5-5 and TRBJ1-2, with 9 positions matching TRBD1. Germline-derived CDR1 and CDR2 are SGHKS and YYEKEE (reference sequence). Losses at the gene ends were 3 bases for V and 8 bases for J; bases not matched to a gene: 8. This CDR3 contains 14 residues. The entire variable domain, with the rest obtained from reference TRBV5-5 and TRBJ1-2, is as follows: DAGVTQSPTHLIKTRGQQVTLRCSPISGHKSVSWYQQVLGQGPQFIFQYYEKEERGRGNFPDRFSARQFPNYSSELNVNALLLGDSALYLCASSSDRGVVGYTFGSGTRLTVV.